Below, 2 T cell receptor beta chains from the same sample are listed, as sequenced in a study of CD8+CD57+ T cells in acquired aplastic anemia. TCR beta VDJ combinations and CDR3 sequences were profiled from genomic DNA. Using its own MiXCR run on the reads, TCRdb lists one record per CDR3 protein. The sample includes hundreds of thousands of distinct CDR3 sequences, under 65% of them seen just once. Patients chosen for sequencing had shown CD8+CD57+ cell expansion by flow cytometry. Sequencing was carried out using sorted CD4+, CD8+, or CD8+CD57+ T cells (not recorded which) from PBMCs. These receptors were collected from a human donor with aplastic anemia.

This clonotype was observed a few times. The V gene is TRBV24-1, the J gene TRBJ2-1, with D possibly TRBD2 on 6 matching bases. The CDR3 spans 13 residues. Germline CDR1 and CDR2: KGHDR and SFDVKD. V lost 4 bases and J 7 bases, leaving 10 bases between the germline ends. The CDR3 DNA is TGTGCCACCAGTGACACTAGCCGGAATGAGCAGTTCTTC. It is translated as CATSDTSRNEQFF.

This clonotype was observed a few times. The chain couples TRBV12-3 or TRBV12-4 to TRBJ2-1; D call uncertain. This CDR3 is 15 amino acids long. V was cut by 3 bases and J by 0 bases, with 9 bases left in between. CDR3 amino acids: CASSFSLSSYNEQFF. The DNA for the CDR3 is TGTGCCAGCAGTTTCAGTTTGAGCTCCTACAATGAGCAGTTCTTC.